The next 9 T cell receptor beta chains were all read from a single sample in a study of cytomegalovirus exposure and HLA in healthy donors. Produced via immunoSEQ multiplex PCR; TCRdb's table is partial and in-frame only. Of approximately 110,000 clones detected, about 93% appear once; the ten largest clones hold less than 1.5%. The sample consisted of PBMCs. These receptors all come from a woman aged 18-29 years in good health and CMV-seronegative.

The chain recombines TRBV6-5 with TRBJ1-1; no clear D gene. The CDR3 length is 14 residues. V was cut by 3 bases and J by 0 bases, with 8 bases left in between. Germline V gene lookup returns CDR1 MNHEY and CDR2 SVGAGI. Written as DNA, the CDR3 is TGTGCCAGCAGTTATGGACTAATGAACACTGAAGCTTTCTTT. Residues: CASSYGLMNTEAFF.

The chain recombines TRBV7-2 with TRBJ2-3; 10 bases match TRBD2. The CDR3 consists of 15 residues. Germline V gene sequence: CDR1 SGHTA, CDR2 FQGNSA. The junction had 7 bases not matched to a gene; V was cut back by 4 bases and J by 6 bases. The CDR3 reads CASSYSAGGMDTQYF. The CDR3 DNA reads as TGTGCCAGCAGCTATTCAGCGGGAGGGATGGATACGCAGTATTTT.

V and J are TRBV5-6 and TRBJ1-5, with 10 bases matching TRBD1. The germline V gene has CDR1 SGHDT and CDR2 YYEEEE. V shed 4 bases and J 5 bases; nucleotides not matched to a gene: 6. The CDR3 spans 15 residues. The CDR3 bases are TGTGCCAGCAGCCGAAGGACAGGGGGGGATCAGCCCCAGCATTTT. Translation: CASSRRTGGDQPQHF.

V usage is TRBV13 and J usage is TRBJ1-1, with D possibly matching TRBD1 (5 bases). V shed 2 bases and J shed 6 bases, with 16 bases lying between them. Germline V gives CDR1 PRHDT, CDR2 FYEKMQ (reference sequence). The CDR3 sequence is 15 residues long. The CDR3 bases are TGTGCCAGCAGCTTATTAAGGGGCAAGGGCGCTGAAGCTTTCTTT. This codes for CASSLLRGKGAEAFF.

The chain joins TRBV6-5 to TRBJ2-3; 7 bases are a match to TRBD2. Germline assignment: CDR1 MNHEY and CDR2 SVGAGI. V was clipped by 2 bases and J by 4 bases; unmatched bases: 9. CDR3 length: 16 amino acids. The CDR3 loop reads CASSYNPAGSADTQYF. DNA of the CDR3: TGTGCCAGCAGTTACAACCCAGCGGGAAGTGCAGATACGCAGTATTTT.

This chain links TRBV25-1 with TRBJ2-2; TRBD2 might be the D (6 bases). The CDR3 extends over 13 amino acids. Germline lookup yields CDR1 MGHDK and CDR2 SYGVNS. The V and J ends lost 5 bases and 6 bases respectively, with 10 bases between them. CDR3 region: CASSFSGAGELFF. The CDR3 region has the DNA TGTGCCAGCAGTTTTAGCGGCGCCGGGGAGCTGTTTTTT.

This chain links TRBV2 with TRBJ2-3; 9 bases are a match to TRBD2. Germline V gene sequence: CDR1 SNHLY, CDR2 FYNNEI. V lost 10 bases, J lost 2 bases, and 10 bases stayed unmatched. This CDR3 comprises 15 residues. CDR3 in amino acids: CAIEREDIDTDTQYF. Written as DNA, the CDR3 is TGTGCCATCGAGCGGGAGGATATTGACACAGATACGCAGTATTTT. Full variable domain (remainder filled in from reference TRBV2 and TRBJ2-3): EPEVTQTPSHQVTQMGQEVILRCVPISNHLYFYWYRQILGQKVEFLVSFYNNEISEKSEIFDDQFSVERPDGSNFTLKIRSTKLEDSAMYFCAIEREDIDTDTQYFGPGTRLTVL.

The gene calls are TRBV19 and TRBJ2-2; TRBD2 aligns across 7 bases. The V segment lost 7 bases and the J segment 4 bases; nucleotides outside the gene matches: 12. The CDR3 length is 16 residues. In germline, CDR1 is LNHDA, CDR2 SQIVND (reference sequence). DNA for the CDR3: TGTGCCAGTAAGGTAGGCGGGAGCCGCTTCACCGGGGAGCTGTTTTTT. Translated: CASKVGGSRFTGELFF.

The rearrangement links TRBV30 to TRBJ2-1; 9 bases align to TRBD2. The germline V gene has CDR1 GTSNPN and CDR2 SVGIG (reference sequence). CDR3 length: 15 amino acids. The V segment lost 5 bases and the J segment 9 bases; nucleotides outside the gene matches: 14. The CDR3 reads CAWSYGLAGLGEQFF. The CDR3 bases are TGTGCCTGGTCCTACGGGCTAGCGGGACTCGGTGAGCAGTTCTTC. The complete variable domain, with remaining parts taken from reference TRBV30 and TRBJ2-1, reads SQTIHQWPATLVQPVGSPLSLECTVEGTSNPNLYWYRQAAGRGLQLLFYSVGIGQISSEVPQNLSASRPQDRQFILSSKKLLLSDSGFYLCAWSYGLAGLGEQFFGPGTRLTVL.